This TCR beta chain was identified during a study of cytomegalovirus exposure and HLA in healthy donors. The study ran its PCR with 60 Vbeta and 13 Jbeta primers. Libraries were prepared by immunoSEQ multiplex PCR; TCRdb keeps only in-frame clonotypes and omits some of them. The sample shows 110,000 to 150,000 clones, around 73% of them seen only once. This clone occurred a few times. The CDR3 spans 14 residues. Trimming pared 4 bases from V and 4 bases from J, leaving 11 bases between. Looked up from germline, CDR1 is SGHNT and CDR2 is YENEEA. This receptor was obtained from a human donor in good health. Specimen: PBMCs. The rearrangement links TRBV11-3 to TRBJ2-1; possible D gene TRBD2, 6 bases. The CDR3 DNA sequence: TGTGCCAGCAGCTGGGGCGGGGAGTACAATGAGCAGTTCTTC. It specifies CASSWGGEYNEQFF.